This TCR beta chain derives from a study of control samples from healthy donors and cancer patients. The CDR3 extends over 14 amino acids. The V and J ends lost 3 bases and 1 base respectively, with 9 bases between them. Germline V lookup: CDR1 KGHSH, CDR2 LQKENI. Libraries were prepared by immunoSEQ multiplex PCR; TCRdb keeps only in-frame clonotypes and omits some of them. Here the sample spans about 97,000 clones, 90% to 95% being singletons. Sequenced: blood. The origin of this receptor is a woman aged 18-30 years in good health. The J gene is TRBJ1-1, the V gene TRBV18; D gene unclear. The DNA for the CDR3 is TGTGCCAGCTCACCTCCGGCAGGGAACACTGAAGCTTTCTTT. It is translated as CASSPPAGNTEAFF.